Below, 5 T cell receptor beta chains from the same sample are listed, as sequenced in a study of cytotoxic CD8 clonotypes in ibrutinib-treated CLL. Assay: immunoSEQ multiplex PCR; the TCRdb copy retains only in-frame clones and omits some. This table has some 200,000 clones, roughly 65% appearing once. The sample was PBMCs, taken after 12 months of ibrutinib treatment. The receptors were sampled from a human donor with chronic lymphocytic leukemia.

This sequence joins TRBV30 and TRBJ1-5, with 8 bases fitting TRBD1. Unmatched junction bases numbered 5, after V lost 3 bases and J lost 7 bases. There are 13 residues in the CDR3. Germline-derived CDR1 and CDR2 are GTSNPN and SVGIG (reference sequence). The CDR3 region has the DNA TGTGCCTGGAGCTTGACAGGGGAACAGCCCCAGCATTTT. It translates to CAWSLTGEQPQHF. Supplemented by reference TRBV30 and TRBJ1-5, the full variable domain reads SQTIHQWPATLVQPVGSPLSLECTVEGTSNPNLYWYRQAAGRGLQLLFYSVGIGQISSEVPQNLSASRPQDRQFILSSKKLLLSDSGFYLCAWSLTGEQPQHFGDGTRLSIL.

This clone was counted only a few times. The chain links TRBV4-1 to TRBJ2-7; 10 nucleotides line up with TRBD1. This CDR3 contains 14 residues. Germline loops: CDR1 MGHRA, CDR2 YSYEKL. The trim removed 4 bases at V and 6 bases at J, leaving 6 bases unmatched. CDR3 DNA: TGCGCCAGCAGCCCCCGACAGGGGGCGACCGAGCAGTACTTC. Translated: CASSPRQGATEQYF.

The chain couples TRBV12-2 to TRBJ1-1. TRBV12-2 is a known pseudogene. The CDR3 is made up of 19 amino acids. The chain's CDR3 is CASRLVLRQGLREGTEAFF. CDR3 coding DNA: TGTGCAAGTCGCTTAGTATTGCGACAGGGGCTGCGGGAGGGAACTGAAGCTTTCTTT.

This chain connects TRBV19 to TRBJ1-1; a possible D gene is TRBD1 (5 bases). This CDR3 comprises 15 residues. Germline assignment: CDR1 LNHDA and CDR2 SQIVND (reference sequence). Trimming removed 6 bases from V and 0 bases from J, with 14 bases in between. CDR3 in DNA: TGTGCCAGTAGCGCGGGTCGCAGGGTGAACACTGAAGCTTTCTTT. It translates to CASSAGRRVNTEAFF.

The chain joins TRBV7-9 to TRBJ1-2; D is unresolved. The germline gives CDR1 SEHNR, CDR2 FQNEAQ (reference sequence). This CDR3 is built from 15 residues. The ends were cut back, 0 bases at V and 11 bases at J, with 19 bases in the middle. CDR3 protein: CASSLAAQDSSSYTF. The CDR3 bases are TGTGCCAGCAGCTTAGCCGCCCAGGATTCTTCGTCGTACACCTTC.